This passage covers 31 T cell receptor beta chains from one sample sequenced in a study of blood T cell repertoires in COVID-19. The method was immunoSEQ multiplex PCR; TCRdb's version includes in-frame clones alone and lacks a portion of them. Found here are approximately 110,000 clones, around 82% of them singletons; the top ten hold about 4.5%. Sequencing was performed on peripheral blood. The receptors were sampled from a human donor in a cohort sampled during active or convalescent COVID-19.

In DNA form, the CDR3 reads TGTGCCAGCAGCCTCCTTCGCGGGGGGCGAGGGCCCAGGGGGCAGTACTTC. Protein sequence: CASSLLRGGRGPRGQYF. The chain is built from TRBV3-1 (or the pseudogene TRBV3-2) and TRBJ2-7; 8 bases match TRBD2. V dropped 4 bases and J dropped 9; count of bases not matched to a gene: 20. CDR1 and CDR2 from the germline V gene are LGHDT and YNNKEL (reference sequence). The CDR3 totals 17 residues.

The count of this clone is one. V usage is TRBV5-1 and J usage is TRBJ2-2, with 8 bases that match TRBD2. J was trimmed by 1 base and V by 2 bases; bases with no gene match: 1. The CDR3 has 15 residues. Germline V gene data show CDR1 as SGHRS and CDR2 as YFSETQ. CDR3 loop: CASSLSGGNTGELFF. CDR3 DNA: TGCGCCAGCAGCTTAAGCGGGGGGAACACCGGGGAGCTGTTTTTT.

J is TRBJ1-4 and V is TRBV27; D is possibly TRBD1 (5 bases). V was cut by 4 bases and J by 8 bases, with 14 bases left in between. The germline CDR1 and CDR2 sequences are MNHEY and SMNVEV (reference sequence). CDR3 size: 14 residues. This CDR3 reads CASSSIIGVEKLFF. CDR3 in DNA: TGTGCCAGCAGTTCCATTATAGGGGTCGAAAAACTGTTTTTT.

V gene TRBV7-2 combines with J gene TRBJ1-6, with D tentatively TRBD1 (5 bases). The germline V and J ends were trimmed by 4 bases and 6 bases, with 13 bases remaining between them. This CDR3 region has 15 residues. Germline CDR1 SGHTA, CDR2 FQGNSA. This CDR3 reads CASSSDPGSNSPLHF. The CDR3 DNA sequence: TGTGCCAGCAGCTCGGACCCAGGGTCTAATTCACCCCTCCACTTT.

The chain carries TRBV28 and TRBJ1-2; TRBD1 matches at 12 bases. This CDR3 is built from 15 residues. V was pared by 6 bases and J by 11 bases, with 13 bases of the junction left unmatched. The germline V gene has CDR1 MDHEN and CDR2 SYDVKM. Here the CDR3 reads CASSTSGTGGRWYTF. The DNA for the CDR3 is TGTGCCAGCAGCACTTCCGGGACAGGGGGCAGGTGGTACACCTTC.

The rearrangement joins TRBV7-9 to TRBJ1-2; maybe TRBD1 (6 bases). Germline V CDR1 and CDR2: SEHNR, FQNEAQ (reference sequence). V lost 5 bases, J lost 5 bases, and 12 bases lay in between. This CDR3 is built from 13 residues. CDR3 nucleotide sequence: TGTGCCAGCAGCCGGGACACAGCGTATGGCTACACCTTC. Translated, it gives CASSRDTAYGYTF.

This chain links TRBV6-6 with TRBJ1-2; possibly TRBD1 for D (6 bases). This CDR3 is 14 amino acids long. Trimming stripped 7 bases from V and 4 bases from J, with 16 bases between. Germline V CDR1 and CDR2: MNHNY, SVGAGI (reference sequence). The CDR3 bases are TGTGCCAGCACCCTACAGGGTTCCCCCTATGGCTACACCTTC. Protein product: CASTLQGSPYGYTF.

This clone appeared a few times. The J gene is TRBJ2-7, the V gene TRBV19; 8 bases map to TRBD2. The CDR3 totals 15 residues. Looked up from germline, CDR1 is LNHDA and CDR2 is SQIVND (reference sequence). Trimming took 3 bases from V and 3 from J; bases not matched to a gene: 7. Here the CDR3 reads CASSMLSGADYEQYF. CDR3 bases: TGTGCCAGTAGTATGCTTAGCGGGGCTGACTACGAGCAGTACTTC.

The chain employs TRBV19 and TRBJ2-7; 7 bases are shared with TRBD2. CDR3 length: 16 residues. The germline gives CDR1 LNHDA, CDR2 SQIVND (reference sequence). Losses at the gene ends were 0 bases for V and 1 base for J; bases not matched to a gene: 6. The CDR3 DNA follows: TGTGCCAGTAGTATAGATCATCGGACTAGGTCCTACGAGCAGTACTTC. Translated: CASSIDHRTRSYEQYF.

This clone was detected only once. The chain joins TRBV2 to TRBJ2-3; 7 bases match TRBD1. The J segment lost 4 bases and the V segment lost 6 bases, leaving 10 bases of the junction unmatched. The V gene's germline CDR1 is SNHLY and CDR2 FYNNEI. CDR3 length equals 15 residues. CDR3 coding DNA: TGTGCCAGCAGGGCACAGGGGAGTAGAGCAGATACGCAGTATTTT. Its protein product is CASRAQGSRADTQYF.

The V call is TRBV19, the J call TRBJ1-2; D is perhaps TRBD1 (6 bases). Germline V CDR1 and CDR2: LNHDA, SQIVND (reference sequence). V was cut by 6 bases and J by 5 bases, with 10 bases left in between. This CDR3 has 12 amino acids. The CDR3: CASSTGQYGYTF. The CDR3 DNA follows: TGTGCCAGTAGCACCGGACAGTATGGCTACACCTTC.

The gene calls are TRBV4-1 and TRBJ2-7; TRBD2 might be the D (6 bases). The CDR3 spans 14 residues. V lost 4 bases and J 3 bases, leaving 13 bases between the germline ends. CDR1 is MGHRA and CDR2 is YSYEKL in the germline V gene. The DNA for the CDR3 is TGCGCCAGCAGCCCCCGGGACTCACACTACGAGCAGTACTTC. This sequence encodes CASSPRDSHYEQYF.

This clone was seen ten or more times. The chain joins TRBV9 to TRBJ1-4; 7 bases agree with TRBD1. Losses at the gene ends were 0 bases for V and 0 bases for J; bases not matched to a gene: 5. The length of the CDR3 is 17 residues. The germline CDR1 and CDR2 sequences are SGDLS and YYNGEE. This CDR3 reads CASSVGGQTATNEKLFF. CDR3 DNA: TGTGCCAGCAGCGTAGGGGGACAGACAGCAACTAATGAAAAACTGTTTTTT. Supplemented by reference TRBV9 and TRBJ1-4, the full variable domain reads DSGVTQTPKHLITATGQRVTLRCSPRSGDLSVYWYQQSLDQGLQFLIQYYNGEERAKGNILERFSAQQFPDLHSELNLSSLELGDSALYFCASSVGGQTATNEKLFFGSGTQLSVL.

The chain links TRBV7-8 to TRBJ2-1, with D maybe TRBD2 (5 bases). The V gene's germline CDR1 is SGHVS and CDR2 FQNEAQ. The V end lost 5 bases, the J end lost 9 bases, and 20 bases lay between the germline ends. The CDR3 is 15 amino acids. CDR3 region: CASSPTRFDVIEQFF. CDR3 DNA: TGTGCCAGCAGCCCAACTAGGTTTGACGTCATTGAGCAGTTCTTC.

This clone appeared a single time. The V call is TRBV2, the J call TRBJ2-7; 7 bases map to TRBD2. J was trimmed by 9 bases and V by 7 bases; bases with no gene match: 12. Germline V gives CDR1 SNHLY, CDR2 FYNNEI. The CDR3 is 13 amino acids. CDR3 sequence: CASNVRREVRQYF. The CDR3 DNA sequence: TGTGCCAGCAATGTTCGCCGGGAGGTTCGGCAGTACTTC.

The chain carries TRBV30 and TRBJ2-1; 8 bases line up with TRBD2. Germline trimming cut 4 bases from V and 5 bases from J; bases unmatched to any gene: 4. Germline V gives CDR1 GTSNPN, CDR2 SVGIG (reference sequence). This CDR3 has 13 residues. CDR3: CAWTFSGNNEQFF. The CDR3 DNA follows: TGTGCCTGGACCTTTAGCGGGAACAATGAGCAGTTCTTC.

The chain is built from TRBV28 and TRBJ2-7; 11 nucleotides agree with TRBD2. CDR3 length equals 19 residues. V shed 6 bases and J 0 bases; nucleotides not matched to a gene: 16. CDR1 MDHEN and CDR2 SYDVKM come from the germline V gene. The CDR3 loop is CASRTQGLAGGPSSYEQYF. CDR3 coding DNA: TGTGCCAGCAGAACTCAAGGGCTAGCGGGAGGCCCCAGCTCCTACGAGCAGTACTTC.

The CDR3 DNA sequence: TGTGCCATCAGTACACAGGGGGCGCACACTGAAGCTTTCTTT. It is translated as CAISTQGAHTEAFF. This rearrangement joins TRBV10-3 to TRBJ1-1; 9 bases line up with TRBD1. The CDR3 consists of 14 residues. The V and J ends lost 5 bases and 3 bases, in that order; junction bases with no gene match: 4. Looked up from germline, CDR1 is ENHRY and CDR2 is SYGVKD.

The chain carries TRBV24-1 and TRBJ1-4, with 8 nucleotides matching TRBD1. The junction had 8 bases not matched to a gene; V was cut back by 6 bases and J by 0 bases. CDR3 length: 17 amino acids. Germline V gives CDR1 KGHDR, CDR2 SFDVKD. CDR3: CATSQRRGLATNEKLFF. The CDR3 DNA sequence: TGTGCCACCAGTCAACGCAGGGGGCTGGCAACTAATGAAAAACTGTTTTTT.

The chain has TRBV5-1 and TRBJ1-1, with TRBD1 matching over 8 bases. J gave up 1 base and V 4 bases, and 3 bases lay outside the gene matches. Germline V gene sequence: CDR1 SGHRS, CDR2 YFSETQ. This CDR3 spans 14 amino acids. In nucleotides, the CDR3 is TGCGCCAGCAGCATACAGGGGGAGAACACTGAAGCTTTCTTT. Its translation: CASSIQGENTEAFF.

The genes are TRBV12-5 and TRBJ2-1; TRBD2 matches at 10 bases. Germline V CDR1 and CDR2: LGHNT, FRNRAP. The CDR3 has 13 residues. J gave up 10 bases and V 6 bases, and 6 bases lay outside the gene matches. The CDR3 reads CASGSGGAWEQFF. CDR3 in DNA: TGTGCTAGTGGCAGCGGGGGGGCCTGGGAGCAGTTCTTC.

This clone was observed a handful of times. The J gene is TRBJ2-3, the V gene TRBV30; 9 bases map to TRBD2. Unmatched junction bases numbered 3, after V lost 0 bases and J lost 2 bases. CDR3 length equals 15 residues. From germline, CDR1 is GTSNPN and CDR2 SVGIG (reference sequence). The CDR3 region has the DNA TGTGCCTGGAGTGTCCTAGCGGGGACCACAGATACGCAGTATTTT. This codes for CAWSVLAGTTDTQYF.

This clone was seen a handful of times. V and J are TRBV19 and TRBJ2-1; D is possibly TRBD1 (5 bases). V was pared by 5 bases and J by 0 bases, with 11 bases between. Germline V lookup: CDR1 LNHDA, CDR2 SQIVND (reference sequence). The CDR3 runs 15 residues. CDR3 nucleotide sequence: TGTGCCAGTAGTCCAGACAGTCCCTCCTACAATGAGCAGTTCTTC. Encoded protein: CASSPDSPSYNEQFF.

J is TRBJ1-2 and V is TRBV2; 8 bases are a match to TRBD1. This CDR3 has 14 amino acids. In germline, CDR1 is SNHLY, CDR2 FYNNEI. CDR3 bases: TGTGCTAATCTTGCAGGGGGCGCAGGCTACGGCTACACCTTC. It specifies CANLAGGAGYGYTF.

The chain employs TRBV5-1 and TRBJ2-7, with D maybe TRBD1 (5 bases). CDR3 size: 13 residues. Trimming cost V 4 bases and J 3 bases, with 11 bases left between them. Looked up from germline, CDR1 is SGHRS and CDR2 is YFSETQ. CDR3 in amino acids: CASSRPDSYEQYF. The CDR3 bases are TGCGCCAGCAGCCGCCCCGACAGCTACGAGCAGTACTTC. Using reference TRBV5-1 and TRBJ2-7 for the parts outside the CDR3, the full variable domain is KAGVTQTPRYLIKTRGQQVTLSCSPISGHRSVSWYQQTPGQGLQFLFEYFSETQRNKGNFPGRFSGRQFSNSRSEMNVSTLELGDSALYLCASSRPDSYEQYFGPGTRLTVT.

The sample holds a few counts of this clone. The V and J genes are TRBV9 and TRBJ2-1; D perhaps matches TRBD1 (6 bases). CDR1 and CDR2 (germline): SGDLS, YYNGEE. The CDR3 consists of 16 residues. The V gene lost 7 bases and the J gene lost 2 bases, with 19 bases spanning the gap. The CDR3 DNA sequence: TGTGCCAGCTCCAACCCAGACAGGTCAGCCTACAATGAGCAGTTCTTC. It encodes CASSNPDRSAYNEQFF.

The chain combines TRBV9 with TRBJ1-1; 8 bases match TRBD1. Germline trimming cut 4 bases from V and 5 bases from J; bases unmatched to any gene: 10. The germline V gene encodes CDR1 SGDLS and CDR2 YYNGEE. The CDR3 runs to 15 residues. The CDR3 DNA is TGTGCCAGCAGCTTCGGGGACAGGCAGGGAACTGAAGCTTTCTTT. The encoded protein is CASSFGDRQGTEAFF.

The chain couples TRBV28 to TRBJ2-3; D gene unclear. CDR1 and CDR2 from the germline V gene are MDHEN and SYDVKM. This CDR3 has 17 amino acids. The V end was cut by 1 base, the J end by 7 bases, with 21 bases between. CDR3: CASSLSLSSKTQNTQYF. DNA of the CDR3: TGTGCCAGCAGTTTATCCTTGTCGAGCAAAACACAGAATACGCAGTATTTT.

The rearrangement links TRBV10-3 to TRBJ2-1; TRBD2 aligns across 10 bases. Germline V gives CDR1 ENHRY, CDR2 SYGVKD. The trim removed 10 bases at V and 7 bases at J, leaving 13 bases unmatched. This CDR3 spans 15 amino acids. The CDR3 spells CATKPLAGVDNEQFF. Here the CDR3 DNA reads TGTGCCACAAAACCTCTAGCGGGAGTTGATAATGAGCAGTTCTTC.

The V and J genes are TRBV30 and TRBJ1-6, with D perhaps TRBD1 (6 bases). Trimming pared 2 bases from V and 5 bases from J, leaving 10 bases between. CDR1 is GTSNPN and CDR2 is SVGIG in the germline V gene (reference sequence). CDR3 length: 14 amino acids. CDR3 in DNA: TGTGCCTGGAGTACAGGGAAAGATAATTCACCCCTCCACTTT. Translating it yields CAWSTGKDNSPLHF.

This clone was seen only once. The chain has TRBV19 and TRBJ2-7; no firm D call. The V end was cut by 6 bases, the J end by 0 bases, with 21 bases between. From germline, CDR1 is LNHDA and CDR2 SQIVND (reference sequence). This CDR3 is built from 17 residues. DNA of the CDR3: TGTGCCAGTAGCCGAGCATCTTTCTTCGGCGGCTCCTACGAGCAGTACTTC. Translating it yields CASSRASFFGGSYEQYF.